This T cell receptor (beta chain) was captured in a study of graft-versus-host responses after intestinal transplantation. On the study more broadly: Each transplant was multivisceral, liver-intestinal, or isolated intestinal.

The assay was immunoSEQ multiplex PCR, and TCRdb's table has in-frame clones only and misses some. The sample records about 91,000 clones, less than 95% being singletons. In germline, CDR1 is ENHRY, CDR2 SYGVKD. J gave up 4 bases and V 3 bases, and 12 bases lay outside the gene matches. The CDR3 totals 16 residues. A word on this clone: Its antigen is currently unknown.

General study findings and limits: The marrow of recipients harbored GvH clones, and ileum or blood showed some of them first. Early declines in HvG clones that occurred post-transplant were associated with peak circulating GvH clone levels.

The sequence came from a human donor who was the organ donor for an intestinal transplant. Specimen: unstimulated CD4+ T cells sorted from spleen or lymph node cells, collected before transplant. The V gene is TRBV10-3, the J gene TRBJ2-7, with 7 nucleotides matching TRBD1. The CDR3 bases are TGTGCCATCAGTGACGACAGGGTGTTTTCCGGGTACGAGCAGTACTTC. Its protein is CAISDDRVFSGYEQYF.